Detailed here is one T cell receptor beta chain. A single count supports this clone. No antigen is known for it. Base qualities are missing; no much larger clone stands one base away. This entry belongs to a study of blood T cell repertoires in COVID-19 (dated by TCRdb to the early 2020s). With regard to the full study: Collaborator samples came from the United States, Italy and Spain and covered acute and convalescent phases of COVID-19. Sample metadata almost always included a de-identified subject ID, COVID-19 status, age in years and sex. HLA class I and class II types, where available, came from metadata supplied by the sample provider rather than from assay-based typing. A freely available public database, intended as a resource for researchers studying the immune response to SARS-CoV-2, is where the repertoires were released. The samples were drawn from two sources: the first 160 participants of the ongoing ImmuneRACE study, and fewer than 1,500 subjects contributed by 6 global collaborators. Deeply sampled blood TCRbeta repertoires from subjects exposed to, actively infected with, or recovered from COVID-19 were included in the dataset. The prospective study material was composed of cDNA or gDNA derived from T cells, B-cell-depleted T cells, or PBMCs. Study-wide findings and limitations: How much clinical and demographic metadata was included differed by source and by participant, and the metadata was provided uncurated.

The collaborating institutions used their own protocols to collect whole blood in K2EDTA tubes. For TCRbeta analysis, collaborators shipped samples in one of three forms: frozen whole blood, isolated PBMCs, or DNA extracted from either of those sample types. The cysteine opens and the phenylalanine closes a CDR3 of 14 amino acids. CDR3 DNA only is kept here, 42 bases in frame from base 1. The junction carries 16 bases between V and J, which are trimmed by 5 bases and 8 bases respectively. Per the germline V gene, SGHVS is the CDR1 and FQNEAQ is the CDR2. The immunoSEQ Assay, a bias-controlled multiplex PCR, was used to amplify TCRbeta CDR3 regions from genomic DNA. The authors processed their data as follows. The number of nucleated cells in each sample was estimated by amplification of reference gene primers within the assay. Sequence reads were collapsed and filtered to measure the absolute abundance of every unique TCRbeta CDR3 rearrangement. Productive Simpson clonality was computed per sample as the square root of Simpson's diversity index over productive rearrangements. Held by TCRdb, this immuneACCESS table contains in-frame sequences only and omits some clones. Under half of the omission traces to an unresolved V gene where checked; the cause of the rest is unknown. V, J and clone size derive from that table, while D and trimming were established from the DNA sequence. The sample table records 80,000 to 95,000 clones; over 75% of these occur just once. The ten largest clones capture about a sixth of the sample.

The receptor's source is an elderly woman with active or convalescent COVID-19. The sample taken for sequencing was peripheral blood. Rearrangement joined TRBV7-8 to TRBJ1-5; the D gene remains uncertain. The DNA reads TGTGCCAGCAGCGCCACAGTGACATCAGAGCCCCAGCATTTT. Its protein is CASSATVTSEPQHF. The full variable domain, with segments outside the CDR3 supplied by the reference TRBV7-8 and TRBJ1-5 proteins, appears as GAGVSQSPRYKVAKRGQDVALRCDPISGHVSLFWYQQALGQGPEFLTYFQNEAQLDKSGLPSDRFFAERPEGSVSTLKIQRTQQEDSAVYLCASSATVTSEPQHFGDGTRLSIL.